These 19 T cell receptor beta chains were sequenced from one sample in a study of beta chain features in type 1 diabetes. Whole-study findings and limits: There was a moderate but significant shortening of TCRB CDR3s in all four CD4+ subsets of Type 1 diabetes patients.

The antigens for these receptors are not known. The study reverse transcribed the entire isolated RNA, so it sequenced expressed TCRB transcripts. The table came from immunoSEQ multiplex PCR; TCRdb's copy has only in-frame clones and leaves some out. This sample carries about 130,000 clones, roughly 10% of them seen once, and the ten largest clones take around 0.75%. The sequencing sample was made of central memory CD4+ T cells from blood. These receptors were obtained from a man younger than 45 with type 1 diabetes.

In its sample, this clone was seen a few times. The chain uses TRBV2 and TRBJ2-1, with 9 nucleotides matching TRBD2. Per the germline V gene, CDR1 is SNHLY and CDR2 is FYNNEI. The CDR3 length is 15 residues. After removal of 4 bases from V and 7 bases from J, the junction contained 8 bases not matched to a gene. The CDR3 DNA follows: TGTGCCAGCAGTGCTGGGCGGGGGGGGATAAATGAGCAGTTCTTC. Its translation is CASSAGRGGINEQFF.

This clone occurred a few times. The genes are TRBV7-2 and TRBJ1-1, with no clear D. Trimming stripped 8 bases from V and 7 bases from J, with 20 bases between. Per the germline V gene, CDR1 is SGHTA and CDR2 is FQGNSA. The CDR3 runs to 14 residues. In nucleotides, the CDR3 is TGTGCCAGCCGCCCAAGCGGCAGCCGGATTGAAGCTTTCTTT. It codes for CASRPSGSRIEAFF.

The chain has TRBV6-4 and TRBJ2-3; tentatively, D is TRBD2 (5 bases). The CDR3 loop spans 16 amino acids. Germline V gene sequence: CDR1 MRHNA, CDR2 SNTAGT. V gave up 0 bases and J gave up 1 base, with 11 bases separating them. The CDR3: CASSDSSGIRTDTQYF. The CDR3 DNA follows: TGTGCCAGCAGTGACTCCTCGGGGATACGCACAGATACGCAGTATTTT.

This sequence joins TRBV27 and TRBJ1-1, with TRBD1 as a possible D gene (6 bases). The CDR3 is 12 residues long. V was cut by 4 bases and J by 7 bases, with 10 bases left in between. Germline values: CDR1 MNHEY, CDR2 SMNVEV (reference sequence). This CDR3 reads CASSSLGGEAFF. The DNA of the CDR3 is TGTGCCAGCAGTTCCCTAGGGGGTGAAGCTTTCTTT.

This clone was counted only a few times. This chain connects TRBV7-9 to TRBJ2-1; possibly TRBD2 for D (7 bases). Germline assignment: CDR1 SEHNR and CDR2 FQNEAQ (reference sequence). This CDR3 has 14 residues. V was clipped by 6 bases and J by 0 bases, with 9 bases between them. CDR3 sequence reads: CASRRGGSYNEQFF. Written as DNA, the CDR3 is TGTGCCAGCAGGAGGGGGGGCTCCTACAATGAGCAGTTCTTC. Full variable domain (missing parts from reference TRBV7-9 and TRBJ2-1): DTGVSQNPRHKITKRGQNVTFRCDPISEHNRLYWYRQTLGQGPEFLTYFQNEAQLEKSRLLSDRFSAERPKGSFSTLEIQRTEQGDSAMYLCASRRGGSYNEQFFGPGTRLTVL.

Only a few counts were recorded for this clone. A clone one base away is much larger, so this may be a read error. This sequence joins TRBV7-9 and TRBJ1-5, with D possibly being TRBD1 (6 bases). Germline V gene sequence: CDR1 SEHNR, CDR2 FQNEAQ (reference sequence). This CDR3 is 15 amino acids long. Trimming removed 4 bases at V and 0 bases at J, with 10 bases between. CDR3 amino acids: CASSSQGNSNQPQHF. Here the CDR3 DNA reads TGTGCCAGCAGCTCACAGGGAAATAGCAATCAGCCCCAGCATTTT.

This clone was observed a handful of times. V is TRBV30 and J is TRBJ2-5; 8 nucleotides match TRBD2. The V gene end was trimmed by 7 bases and the J gene end by 6 bases; junction bases not matched to a gene: 7. CDR1 is GTSNPN, CDR2 SVGIG, per germline (reference sequence). CDR3 length: 12 amino acids. For the CDR3, the DNA is TGTGCCTTTGAAACTAGCGGAAAGACCCAGTACTTC. As protein: CAFETSGKTQYF.

The chain links TRBV29-1 to TRBJ1-2; 7 bases are a match to TRBD1. Unmatched junction bases numbered 6, after V lost 0 bases and J lost 8 bases. The CDR3 extends over 13 amino acids. Germline values: CDR1 SQVTM, CDR2 ANQGSEA. The CDR3 region is CSVEETGSQGYTF. CDR3 DNA: TGCAGCGTTGAAGAGACAGGGTCTCAGGGCTACACCTTC.

The V call is TRBV6-1, the J call TRBJ1-1; 9 bases match TRBD1. The length of the CDR3 is 15 residues. Losses at the gene ends were 2 bases for V and 10 bases for J; bases not matched to a gene: 11. The germline V gene encodes CDR1 MNHNS and CDR2 SASEGT. The DNA for the CDR3 is TGTGCCAGCAGTGAATATTTCACAGGGGGCGTCCGAGCTTTCTTT. Amino acids: CASSEYFTGGVRAFF.

This clone was observed a few times. V is TRBV5-1 and J is TRBJ2-7; 8 bases are shared with TRBD1. The germline V gene encodes CDR1 SGHRS and CDR2 YFSETQ. The V and J ends lost 4 bases and 6 bases, in that order; junction bases with no gene match: 9. CDR3 length: 14 residues. The CDR3 DNA is TGCGCCAGCAGCACGGACAGGGCGGGCCTCGAGCAGTACTTC. The encoded protein is CASSTDRAGLEQYF.

This clone has only a few counts. The rearrangement links TRBV5-4 to TRBJ2-1; 12 nucleotides line up with TRBD2. The CDR3 contains 15 residues. Germline V gives CDR1 SGHNT, CDR2 YYREEE (reference sequence). V dropped 5 bases and J dropped 5; count of bases not matched to a gene: 5. The CDR3 protein is CASSLTSGGNNEQFF. The CDR3 DNA sequence: TGTGCCAGCAGTCTCACTAGCGGGGGGAACAATGAGCAGTTCTTC.

J is TRBJ2-3 and V is TRBV4-1; tentative D call: TRBD2 (5 bases). Germline lookup yields CDR1 MGHRA and CDR2 YSYEKL. The V gene lost 2 bases and the J gene lost 1 base, with 13 bases spanning the gap. CDR3 length equals 16 residues. DNA for the CDR3: TGCGCCAGCAGCCAACTACTAGTCCGTCGCACAGATACGCAGTATTTT. This translates into CASSQLLVRRTDTQYF.

This clone was observed a few times. This rearrangement joins TRBV6-1 to TRBJ2-6, with 9 bases identical to TRBD1. The junction had 6 bases not matched to a gene; V was cut back by 10 bases and J by 5 bases. The CDR3 has 14 amino acids. CDR1 and CDR2 (germline): MNHNS, SASEGT. The CDR3 reads CATGDRARANVLTF. CDR3 bases: TGTGCCACCGGGGACAGGGCGCGGGCCAACGTCCTGACTTTC.

This clone was picked up a small number of times. This chain uses TRBV4-2 with TRBJ2-3; 11 bases match TRBD1. V shed 5 bases, J shed 4 bases, and the junction held 5 bases outside the gene matches. Germline CDR1 is LGHNA and CDR2 is YNFKEQ. The CDR3 spans 15 residues. CDR3: CASSAGTGGADTQYF. In DNA form, the CDR3 reads TGTGCCAGCAGCGCCGGGACAGGGGGAGCAGATACGCAGTATTTT.

The DNA for the CDR3 is TGTGCCTGGAGTGAGGGGGAGACCCAGTACTTC. This sequence encodes CAWSEGETQYF. The chain recombines TRBV30 with TRBJ2-5, with D possibly being TRBD1 (5 bases). Looked up from germline, CDR1 is GTSNPN and CDR2 is SVGIG (reference sequence). With 1 base removed from V and 5 bases from J, the gap between germline ends came to 5 bases. The CDR3 totals 11 residues.

V and J are TRBV30 and TRBJ1-6; tentatively, D is TRBD1 (5 bases). The CDR3 contains 16 residues. From germline, CDR1 is GTSNPN and CDR2 SVGIG (reference sequence). V lost 3 bases to trimming and J lost 0 bases, with 12 bases between them. In DNA form, the CDR3 reads TGTGCCTGGAGGGGGGGAGAGAGCTCCTATAATTCACCCCTCCACTTT. It specifies CAWRGGESSYNSPLHF.

The rearrangement links TRBV7-9 to TRBJ1-1; D gene uncertain. Trimming removed 1 base at V and 8 bases at J, with 23 bases between. Germline V gives CDR1 SEHNR, CDR2 FQNEAQ (reference sequence). The CDR3 length is 17 residues. Here the CDR3 reads CASSLEAGNKGSGEAFF. The CDR3 nucleotides are TGTGCCAGCAGCTTAGAGGCCGGGAATAAAGGAAGTGGCGAAGCTTTCTTT.

This clone was detected only a few times. The gene calls are TRBV7-6 and TRBJ1-4, with D tentatively TRBD1 (5 bases). The V gene lost 6 bases and the J gene lost 3 bases, with 11 bases spanning the gap. The CDR3 spans 14 residues. CDR1 is SGHVS and CDR2 is FNYEAQ in the germline V gene. For the CDR3, the DNA is TGTGCCAGCAGTCCAGGGATATCTAATGAAAAACTGTTTTTT. Encoded protein: CASSPGISNEKLFF.

A few counts support this clone. This chain connects TRBV14 to TRBJ2-2, with D possibly being TRBD1 (6 bases). This CDR3 region has 14 residues. V was shortened by 1 base and J by 6 bases, with 9 bases between the two germline ends. Germline CDR1 SGHDN, CDR2 FVKESK. The CDR3 DNA follows: TGTGCCAGCAGCCAAGCAGGGGTCGCCGGGGAGCTGTTTTTT. Protein sequence: CASSQAGVAGELFF.